This T cell receptor (beta chain) was identified during a study of blood T cell repertoires in COVID-19. CDR3 length: 13 residues. CDR1 is MNHEY, CDR2 SMNVEV, per germline (reference sequence). The junction had 3 bases not matched to a gene; V was cut back by 3 bases and J by 8 bases. Source study methods: From reference gene primer amplification, estimates of nucleated cell counts were derived. Sequencing used immunoSEQ multiplex PCR; TCRdb keeps in-frame clones, though not all of them. V and J calls and clone size are those listed in that table; D and trimming were worked out from the DNA. The sample has about 160,000 clones, approximately 83% seen once.

The chain combines TRBV27 with TRBJ1-4; TRBD1 matches at 7 bases. The TCR comes from a woman of 80 years or more with active or convalescent COVID-19. Sample: peripheral blood. For the CDR3, the DNA is TGTGCCAGCAGTTTGGGGACAGTCGAAAAACTGTTTTTT. Its protein is CASSLGTVEKLFF.